The clone carrying this T cell receptor (beta chain) was detected a few times. The antigen is undetermined. The data derive from a study of beta chain features in type 1 diabetes. Overall study: No patient-donor differences in age, gender, total cells or subset yield.

Blood was collected once per donor into heparin, averaging approximately 0.11 L. Study-wide points: Overrepresentation of cells with high TCR expression could result from cDNA sequencing. In type 1 diabetes patients, VDJ junctions had fewer insertions; deletions at these junctions were more frequent. Type 1 diabetes patients showed a moderate but significant shortening of TCRB CDR3s in all four CD4+ subsets.

Expressed TCRB transcripts were sequenced, since all the RNA that had been isolated was reverse transcribed. Libraries were prepared by immunoSEQ multiplex PCR; TCRdb keeps only in-frame clonotypes and omits some of them. Among about 120,000 clones listed, roughly 15% were seen once. CDR1 is SGHRS and CDR2 is YFSETQ in the germline V gene. V dropped 3 bases and J dropped 4 bases, with 16 bases sitting between them. CDR3 length: 16 amino acids. The TCR comes from a man aged 25-40 years with type 1 diabetes. This sequence joins TRBV5-1 and TRBJ2-2; maybe TRBD1 (6 bases). Sequenced input: central memory CD4+ T cells from blood. Here the CDR3 reads CASSSQIGQTTGELFF. In DNA form, the CDR3 reads TGCGCCAGCAGCTCACAGATCGGACAGACCACCGGGGAGCTGTTTTTT.